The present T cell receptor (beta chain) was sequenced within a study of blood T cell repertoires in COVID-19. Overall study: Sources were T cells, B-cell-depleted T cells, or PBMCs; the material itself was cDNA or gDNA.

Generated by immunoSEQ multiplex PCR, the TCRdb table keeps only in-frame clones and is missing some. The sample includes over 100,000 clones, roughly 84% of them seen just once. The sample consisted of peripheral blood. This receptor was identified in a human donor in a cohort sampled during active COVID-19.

The CDR3 DNA reads TGTGCCAGCAGTTTGGGCGGGGGGGCAAACTCCAATGAGCAGTTCTTC. Translation gives CASSLGGGANSNEQFF. The chain combines TRBV27 with TRBJ2-1, with 9 bases fitting TRBD2. The germline gives CDR1 MNHEY, CDR2 SMNVEV (reference sequence). The CDR3 sequence is 16 residues long. V shed 3 bases, J shed 6 bases, and the junction held 9 bases outside the gene matches.